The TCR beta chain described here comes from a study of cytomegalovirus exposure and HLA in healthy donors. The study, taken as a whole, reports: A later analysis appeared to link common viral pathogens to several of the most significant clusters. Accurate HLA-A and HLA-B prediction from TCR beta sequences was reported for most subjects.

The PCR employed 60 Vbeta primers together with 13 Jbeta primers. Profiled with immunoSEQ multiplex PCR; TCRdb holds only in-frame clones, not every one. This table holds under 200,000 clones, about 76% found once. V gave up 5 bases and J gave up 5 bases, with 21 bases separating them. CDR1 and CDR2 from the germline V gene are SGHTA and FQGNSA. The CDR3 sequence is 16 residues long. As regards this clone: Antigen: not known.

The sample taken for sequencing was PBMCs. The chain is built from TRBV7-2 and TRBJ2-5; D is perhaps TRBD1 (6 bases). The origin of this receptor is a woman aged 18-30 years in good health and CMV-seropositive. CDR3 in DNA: TGTGCCAGCAGCAGTCGAAAGGGACACCAGTTGGAGACCCAGTACTTC. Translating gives CASSSRKGHQLETQYF. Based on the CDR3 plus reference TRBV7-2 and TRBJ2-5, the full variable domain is GAGVSQSPSNKVTEKGKDVELRCDPISGHTALYWYRQSLGQGLEFLIYFQGNSAPDKSGLPSDRFSAERTGGSVSTLTIQRTQQEDSAVYLCASSSRKGHQLETQYFGPGTRLLVL.